This paragraph covers one T cell receptor beta chain sequence. Only in-frame clones appear in the TCRdb table, and some are missing; sequencing was by immunoSEQ multiplex PCR. In the table there are about 180,000 clones, over 80% of which are singletons. The V and J ends lost 6 bases and 0 bases, in that order; junction bases with no gene match: 12. CDR1 is ENHRY and CDR2 is SYGVKD in the germline V gene. CDR3 length: 18 residues. The source of the sample is a study of shared clonotypes between healthy human individuals. The source material was naive CD4+ T cells sorted from blood. Subset: CD45RA+ positively selected. V and J are TRBV10-3 and TRBJ2-3; TRBD2 matches 10 bases. This receptor was identified in a woman aged 25 to 39 in good health. CDR3 sequence: CAISGLAGASFSTDTQYF. The CDR3 bases are TGTGCCATCAGCGGCCTAGCGGGAGCGTCCTTTAGCACAGATACGCAGTATTTT.